The 22 T cell receptor beta chains below were found in one sample sequenced in a study of T cell responses to AZD1222 COVID-19 vaccine. Profiled with immunoSEQ multiplex PCR; TCRdb holds only in-frame clones, not every one. Of some 110,000 clones listed, about 80% were seen once; the top ten hold about 5%. The input for sequencing was peripheral blood, taken on day 0 of AZD1222 vaccination. The receptors come from an adult in good health.

The chain is built from TRBV30 and TRBJ1-5; D is unresolved. Germline V CDR1 and CDR2: GTSNPN, SVGIG (reference sequence). V lost 1 base, J lost 0 bases, and 7 bases lay in between. CDR3 length: 14 residues. The CDR3 nucleotides read TGTGCCTGGAGTGAGACCCTTAGCAATCAGCCCCAGCATTTT. Amino acid sequence: CAWSETLSNQPQHF.

The chain recombines TRBV7-6 with TRBJ2-7; TRBD1 is a possible D gene (5 bases). The CDR3 has 15 amino acids. Trimming took off 5 bases at V and 0 bases at J, with 14 bases between the two ends. CDR1 SGHVS and CDR2 FNYEAQ come from the germline V gene. The CDR3: CASSRTPTDSYEQYF. DNA for the CDR3: TGTGCCAGCAGCCGAACTCCGACAGACTCCTACGAGCAGTACTTC.

The rearrangement joins TRBV2 to TRBJ2-4, with 10 bases aligning to TRBD2. Germline loops: CDR1 SNHLY, CDR2 FYNNEI. This CDR3 is built from 19 residues. The trim removed 2 bases at V and 0 bases at J, leaving 10 bases unmatched. In DNA, the CDR3 is TGTGCCAGCAGTGAATCGCTAGCGGGGGACTATCTAGCCAAAAACATTCAGTACTTC. This encodes CASSESLAGDYLAKNIQYF. The full variable domain, with the rest looked up from reference TRBV2 and TRBJ2-4, is EPEVTQTPSHQVTQMGQEVILRCVPISNHLYFYWYRQILGQKVEFLVSFYNNEISEKSEIFDDQFSVERPDGSNFTLKIRSTKLEDSAMYFCASSESLAGDYLAKNIQYFGAGTRLSVL.

The genes are TRBV5-1 and TRBJ2-5, with 10 bases lining up with TRBD1. The CDR3 is 16 residues long. Germline assignment: CDR1 SGHRS and CDR2 YFSETQ. Trimming took 2 bases from V and 2 from J; bases not matched to a gene: 6. The CDR3 reads CASSFGQGVRQETQYF. CDR3 sequence (DNA): TGCGCCAGCAGCTTTGGACAGGGGGTTCGGCAAGAGACCCAGTACTTC.

V and J are TRBV2 and TRBJ1-2; D gene unclear. The CDR3 consists of 12 residues. V shed 8 bases and J shed 5 bases, with 12 bases lying between them. CDR1 is SNHLY and CDR2 is FYNNEI in the germline V gene. CDR3 nucleotide sequence: TGTGCCAGCGGCGAGAAGGGATATGGCTACACCTTC. Protein product: CASGEKGYGYTF.

The gene calls are TRBV19 and TRBJ2-7; D is ambiguous. Germline CDR1 reads LNHDA; CDR2 reads SQIVND (reference sequence). This CDR3 is 14 amino acids long. V lost 0 bases and J lost 0, with 6 bases in between. Here the CDR3 DNA reads TGTGCCAGTAGTATAGACCTAGACTCCTACGAGCAGTACTTC. Translation gives CASSIDLDSYEQYF. Combining the CDR3 with reference TRBV19 and TRBJ2-7 gives the whole variable domain DGGITQSPKYLFRKEGQNVTLSCEQNLNHDAMYWYRQDPGQGLRLIYYSQIVNDFQKGDIAEGYSVSREKKESFPLTVTSAQKNPTAFYLCASSIDLDSYEQYFGPGTRLTVT.

The rearrangement uses TRBV28 and TRBJ2-7; 9 bases agree with TRBD1. CDR3 size: 15 residues. V lost 8 bases, J lost 2 bases, and 10 bases stayed unmatched. Germline-derived CDR1 and CDR2 are MDHEN and SYDVKM. The CDR3 loop is CASLRGQGIPYEQYF. CDR3 DNA sequence: TGTGCCAGCCTTAGGGGACAGGGAATTCCCTACGAGCAGTACTTC.

This clone was observed once. In DNA form, the CDR3 reads TGTGCCAGCAGCCAAGATCAGGGTGGGAGCACTGAAGCTTTCTTT. Its translation is CASSQDQGGSTEAFF. The chain couples TRBV4-2 to TRBJ1-1, with D possibly matching TRBD1 (5 bases). CDR3 length: 15 amino acids. CDR1 and CDR2 from the germline V gene are LGHNA and YNFKEQ. Trimming removed 0 bases from V and 4 bases from J, with 12 bases in between.

The V gene is TRBV2, the J gene TRBJ1-2; D possibly corresponds to TRBD1 (5 bases). The CDR3 is 16 residues long. Germline loops: CDR1 SNHLY, CDR2 FYNNEI. Trimming shortened V by 0 bases and J by 7 bases, and 18 bases separated the two germline ends. In nucleotides, the CDR3 is TGTGCCAGCAGTGAAGCGACAGCACAAACCTATCGTGGCTACACCTTC. Translating gives CASSEATAQTYRGYTF.

The V and J genes are TRBV24-1 and TRBJ2-1, with 10 bases lining up with TRBD1. Germline CDR1 reads KGHDR; CDR2 reads SFDVKD. The CDR3 spans 16 residues. The V gene end was trimmed by 3 bases and the J gene end by 5 bases; junction bases not matched to a gene: 6. As DNA, the CDR3 is TGTGCCACCAGTGATACCGGGACAGGGGCGCACAATGAGCAGTTCTTC. Amino acids: CATSDTGTGAHNEQFF.

This clone turned up a few times. J is TRBJ1-5 and V is TRBV4-1; D is perhaps TRBD1 (6 bases). Per the germline V gene, CDR1 is MGHRA and CDR2 is YSYEKL. Trimming took 4 bases from V and 5 from J, leaving 15 bases between them. This CDR3 is built from 15 residues. CDR3 sequence: CASSLNRVEDQPQHF. The CDR3 DNA reads TGCGCCAGCAGCCTCAACAGGGTGGAGGATCAGCCCCAGCATTTT.

This chain links TRBV9 with TRBJ1-3; a weak D match, TRBD1 (5 bases). CDR3 length: 15 amino acids. Germline CDR1 SGDLS, CDR2 YYNGEE. The V gene lost 4 bases and the J gene lost 0 bases, with 11 bases spanning the gap. CDR3: CASSKGRGSGNTIYF. As DNA, the CDR3 is TGTGCCAGCAGCAAGGGACGGGGCTCTGGAAACACCATATATTTT.

This sequence joins TRBV6-5 and TRBJ2-2; D remains ambiguous. Trimming shortened V by 3 bases and J by 8 bases, and 4 bases separated the two germline ends. CDR3 length equals 11 residues. The germline gives CDR1 MNHEY, CDR2 SVGAGI. For the CDR3, the DNA is TGTGCCAGCAGTTATTGGGGGGAGCTGTTTTTT. Protein sequence: CASSYWGELFF.

This clone was found once. The chain employs TRBV6-1 and TRBJ2-7, with D hard to call. Germline V CDR1 and CDR2: MNHNS, SASEGT. This CDR3 has 13 residues. V gave up 1 base and J gave up 4 bases, with 8 bases separating them. In DNA, the CDR3 is TGTGCCAGCAGTGAAGGGAATATTTACGAGCAGTACTTC. Translating gives CASSEGNIYEQYF.

The sample holds one count of this clone. The rearrangement links TRBV4-2 to TRBJ1-4; no clear D gene. V was cut by 2 bases and J by 8 bases, with 12 bases left in between. Germline loops: CDR1 LGHNA, CDR2 YNFKEQ. This CDR3 is 14 amino acids long. CDR3 sequence (DNA): TGTGCCAGCAGCCAAATTAGCGCCGGAGAAAAACTGTTTTTT. Translating gives CASSQISAGEKLFF.

This chain uses TRBV3-1 (or the pseudogene TRBV3-2) with TRBJ2-3; D gene uncertain. This CDR3 is 14 amino acids long. CDR1 is LGHDT and CDR2 is YNNKEL in the germline V gene (reference sequence). V lost 0 bases and J 7 bases, leaving 11 bases between the germline ends. The chain's CDR3 is CASSQEGWQNTQYF. The CDR3 nucleotides read TGTGCCAGCAGCCAAGAAGGTTGGCAGAATACGCAGTATTTT.

V is TRBV11-2 and J is TRBJ2-3; 9 nucleotides align to TRBD2. Germline CDR1 reads SGHAT; CDR2 reads FQNNGV. V was pared by 9 bases and J by 3 bases, with 7 bases of the junction left unmatched. The CDR3 loop spans 14 amino acids. The CDR3 loop is CASYSGGGTDTQYF. The CDR3 region has the DNA TGTGCCAGTTATAGCGGGGGCGGGACAGATACGCAGTATTTT.

V gene TRBV4-1 combines with J gene TRBJ2-3; possibly TRBD2 for D (6 bases). CDR1 MGHRA and CDR2 YSYEKL come from the germline V gene. Trimming removed 0 bases at V and 0 bases at J, with 13 bases between. The CDR3 contains 17 residues. As DNA, the CDR3 is TGCGCCAGCAGCCAAGATTTTCAGCGGGCGAGCACAGATACGCAGTATTTT. Encoded protein: CASSQDFQRASTDTQYF.

In its sample, this clone was seen a few times. J is TRBJ2-5 and V is TRBV30; 11 nucleotides agree with TRBD2. In germline, CDR1 is GTSNPN, CDR2 SVGIG (reference sequence). The ends lost 1 base at V and 7 bases at J; junction bases unmatched: 8. The CDR3 is 15 amino acids. The CDR3 spells CAWSGGTSGLGTQYF. The DNA of the CDR3 is TGTGCCTGGAGTGGGGGGACTAGCGGATTAGGGACCCAGTACTTC.

The chain employs TRBV5-1 and TRBJ2-7; the D is unclear. The length of the CDR3 is 14 residues. The germline V and J ends were trimmed by 7 bases and 1 base, with 15 bases remaining between them. Germline V gives CDR1 SGHRS, CDR2 YFSETQ. In DNA form, the CDR3 reads TGCGCCAGCCAAGAGGCCCCACGATCCTACGAGCAGTACTTC. Its protein is CASQEAPRSYEQYF.

In this sample, this clone turned up a few times. The DNA for the CDR3 is TGTGCCAGCAGCTCCCCGCTTTGGGGTCTTTCGAACACCGGGGAGCTGTTTTTT. It specifies CASSSPLWGLSNTGELFF. This chain links TRBV7-3 with TRBJ2-2; D remains unclear. Germline CDR1 reads SGHTA; CDR2 reads FQGTGA. The CDR3 runs 18 residues. V was clipped by 4 bases and J by 0 bases, with 18 bases between them. Full variable domain (missing parts from reference TRBV7-3 and TRBJ2-2): GAGVSQTPSNKVTEKGKYVELRCDPISGHTALYWYRQSLGQGPEFLIYFQGTGAADDSGLPNDRFFAVRPEGSVSTLKIQRTERGDSAVYLCASSSPLWGLSNTGELFFGEGSRLTVL.

This clone was counted once. The gene calls are TRBV13 and TRBJ1-2; tentatively, D is TRBD1 (6 bases). The CDR3 totals 12 residues. The V and J ends lost 1 base and 8 bases respectively, with 8 bases between them. Germline V gene sequence: CDR1 PRHDT, CDR2 FYEKMQ (reference sequence). As DNA, the CDR3 is TGTGCCAGCAGCTTAGACAGGGTCGGCTACACCTTC. Protein sequence: CASSLDRVGYTF.